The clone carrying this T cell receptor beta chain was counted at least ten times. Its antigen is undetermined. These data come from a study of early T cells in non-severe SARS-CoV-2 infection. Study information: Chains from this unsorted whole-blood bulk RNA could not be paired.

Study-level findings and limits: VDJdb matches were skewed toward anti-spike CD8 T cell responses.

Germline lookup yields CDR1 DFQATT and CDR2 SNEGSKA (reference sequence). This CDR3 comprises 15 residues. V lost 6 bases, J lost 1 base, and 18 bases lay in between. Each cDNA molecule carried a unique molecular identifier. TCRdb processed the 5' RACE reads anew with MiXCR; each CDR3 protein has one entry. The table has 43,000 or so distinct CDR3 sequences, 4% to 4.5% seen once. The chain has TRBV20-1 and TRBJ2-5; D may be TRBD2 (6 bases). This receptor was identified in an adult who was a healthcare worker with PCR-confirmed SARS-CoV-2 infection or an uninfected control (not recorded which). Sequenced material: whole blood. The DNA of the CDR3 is TGCAGTGCGCGCCGGGGGATCCAACCCCAAGAGACCCAGTACTTC. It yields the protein CSARRGIQPQETQYF.